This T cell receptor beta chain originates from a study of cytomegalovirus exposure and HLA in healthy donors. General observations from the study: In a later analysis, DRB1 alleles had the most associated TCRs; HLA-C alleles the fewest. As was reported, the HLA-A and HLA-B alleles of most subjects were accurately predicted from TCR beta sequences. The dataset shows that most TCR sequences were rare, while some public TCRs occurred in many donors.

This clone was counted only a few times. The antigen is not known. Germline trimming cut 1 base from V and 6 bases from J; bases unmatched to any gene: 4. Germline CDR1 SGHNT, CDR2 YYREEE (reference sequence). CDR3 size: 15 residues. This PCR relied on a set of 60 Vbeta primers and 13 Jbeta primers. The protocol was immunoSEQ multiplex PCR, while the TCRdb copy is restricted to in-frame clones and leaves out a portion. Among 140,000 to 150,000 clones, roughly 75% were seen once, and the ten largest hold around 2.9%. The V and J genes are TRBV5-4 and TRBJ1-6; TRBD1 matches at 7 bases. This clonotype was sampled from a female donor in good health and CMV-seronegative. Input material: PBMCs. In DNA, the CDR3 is TGTGCCAGCAGCTTGAGACAGGGTCCTAATTCACCCCTCCACTTT. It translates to CASSLRQGPNSPLHF.